The present TCR beta chain was sequenced within a study of T cells in Graves' hyperthyroidism and ophthalmopathy. This clonotype was observed many times. The length of the CDR3 is 15 residues. CDR1 and CDR2 from the germline V gene are SNHLY and FYNNEI. The J segment lost 3 bases and the V segment lost 5 bases, leaving 7 bases of the junction unmatched. There were TCR beta CDR3 regions amplified from RNA transcripts. Using the HTBI primer set, a first-round RT-PCR was run on the TCR CDR3. TCRdb reprocessed the multiplex PCR reads with MiXCR, giving one entry per CDR3 protein. Among more than 500,000 distinct CDR3 sequences listed, about 46% were seen once.

V is TRBV2 and J is TRBJ1-5; 7 bases align to TRBD1. The source of this sequence is an adult woman with Graves' disease, either hyperthyroidism or ophthalmopathy (not recorded which). What was sequenced was peripheral blood or thyroid tissue (not recorded which). CDR3 DNA: TGTGCCAGCAGTTCAACAGGGGTCTACAATCAGCCCCAGCATTTT. Protein product: CASSSTGVYNQPQHF.